A selection of T cell receptor beta chains follows, all from one sample in a study of cytomegalovirus exposure and HLA in healthy donors. Repertoires were generated with immunoSEQ multiplex PCR, while TCRdb's copy carries only in-frame clones and drops some. Among about 200,000 clones listed, more than 75% were seen once. Sequenced input: PBMCs. The receptors derive from a woman in her thirties or forties in good health and CMV-seronegative. The CDR3 runs from the conserved cysteine through the conserved F or W. The order of the fields is J gene, V gene, D gene, CDR3 length, clone size, CDR3 DNA, CDR3 protein. D genes are given only for firm matches. Where a row states a size, it is once, few, many or the class of an expanded clone; other rows omit it.

>TRBJ2-1|TRBV29-1|NA|12|NA
TGCAGCGGCGGAATCTCCTACAATGAGCAGTTCTTC
CSGGISYNEQFF
>TRBJ1-1|TRBV5-4|NA|14|NA
TGTGCCAGCAGTGCGGGGGGGTTGAACACTGAAGCTTTCTTT
CASSAGGLNTEAFF
>TRBJ2-3|TRBV7-3|TRBD2|16|NA
TGTGCCAGCAGCTTAGTCGTAGCGGGAGGAACAGATACGCAGTATTTT
CASSLVVAGGTDTQYF
>TRBJ1-4|TRBV10-3|TRBD1|15|NA
TGTGCCATCAGTGACCCTGGGACAGGACTTGAAAAACTGTTTTTT
CAISDPGTGLEKLFF
>TRBJ2-7|TRBV27|TRBD1|16|once
TGTGCCAGCAGTTCGACACCGGGACAGGGGGCTGGGGAGCAGTACTTC
CASSSTPGQGAGEQYF
>TRBJ2-3|TRBV7-9|NA|15|NA
TGTGCCAGCAGCAGAGGGTTAGGTAGCACAGATACGCAGTATTTT
CASSRGLGSTDTQYF
>TRBJ1-2|TRBV4-2|NA|15|few
TGTGCCAGCAGCCAAGAGAGGAATAGATTCTATGGCTACACCTTC
CASSQERNRFYGYTF
>TRBJ1-1|TRBV15|TRBD1|14|few
TGTGCCACCAGTCAGAACCAGGGGGCTACTGAAGCTTTCTTT
CATSQNQGATEAFF
>TRBJ2-7|TRBV29-1|TRBD1|13|NA
TGCAGCGCCGGACAGGGGAAAGCCTACGAGCAGTACTTC
CSAGQGKAYEQYF
>TRBJ2-1|TRBV7-9|NA|12|NA
TGTGCCAGCAGCTTTTCGGAGGATGAGCAGTTCTTC
CASSFSEDEQFF
>TRBJ2-5|TRBV7-8|NA|15|NA
TGTGCCAGCAGCTTAGGGGGCCAGTACCAAGAGACCCAGTACTTC
CASSLGGQYQETQYF
>TRBJ2-7|TRBV21-1|NA|15|few
TGTGCCAGCAGCAAAGTCCTAGCGGGAGAGTACGAGCAGTACTTC
CASSKVLAGEYEQYF
>TRBJ1-2|TRBV5-3|TRBD1|13|NA
TGTGCCAGAAGCGTTACAGGGGTGGGTGGCTACACCTTC
CARSVTGVGGYTF
>TRBJ1-2|TRBV5-1|NA|13|few
TGCGCCAGCAGCTTGGCAGGGATTGGTGGCTACACCTTC
CASSLAGIGGYTF
>TRBJ2-7|TRBV7-8|TRBD1|17|NA
TGTGCCAGCAGCTTAGCTGTGGGACAGTTTCAGACCTACGAGCAGTACTTC
CASSLAVGQFQTYEQYF
>TRBJ1-2|TRBV7-9|NA|13|NA
TGTGCCAGCAGCTTTGCGGGAAACTATGGCTACACCTTC
CASSFAGNYGYTF
>TRBJ1-1|TRBV10-3|NA|12|NA
TGTGCCATCGCGGGCTTGAACACTGAAGCTTTCTTT
CAIAGLNTEAFF
>TRBJ2-2|TRBV9|NA|15|NA
TGTGCCAGCGCACCGGGACACTCTTACACCGGGGAGCTGTTTTTT
CASAPGHSYTGELFF
>TRBJ2-7|TRBV19|TRBD1|15|NA
TGTGCCAGTAGTATAGGGGACAGGGGGCTCAACGAGCAGTACTTC
CASSIGDRGLNEQYF
>TRBJ2-7|TRBV6-5|TRBD2|15|NA
TGTGCCAGCAGTCTGACTAGCGGGAGGACCTACGAGCAGTACTTC
CASSLTSGRTYEQYF
>TRBJ2-5|TRBV6-1|NA|15|NA
TGTGCCAGCAGTACCCCGGAGGGCCTCCGAGAGACCCAGTACTTC
CASSTPEGLRETQYF
>TRBJ2-6|TRBV7-9|TRBD2|16|NA
TGTGCCAGCAGCACTAGCGGGCGACAAGGGGCCAACGTCCTGACTTTC
CASSTSGRQGANVLTF
>TRBJ2-6|TRBV30|NA|14|few
TGTGCCTGGAGTTTTGGGAGTTGGGCCAACGTCCTGACTTTC
CAWSFGSWANVLTF
>TRBJ2-5|TRBV4-1|NA|14|NA
TGCGCCAGCAGCGAAGGAGACAGCGAAGAGACCCAGTACTTC
CASSEGDSEETQYF
>TRBJ2-1|TRBV7-6|TRBD2|15|NA
TGTGCCAGCAGCTTAGACGCGGGAGGGCCCTCTGAGCAGTTCTTC
CASSLDAGGPSEQFF
>TRBJ2-5|TRBV28|NA|14|NA
TGTGCCAGCAATACTCGACAGTTAGAAGAGACCCAGTACTTC
CASNTRQLEETQYF
>TRBJ1-2|TRBV28|NA|14|NA
TGTGCCAGCAGTGCCGACAGAATATCCTATGGCTACACCTTC
CASSADRISYGYTF
>TRBJ2-7|TRBV28|TRBD1|16|NA
TGTGCCAGCAGTTTAGTCGCGGCAGGGGGCTTCCACGAGCAGTACTTC
CASSLVAAGGFHEQYF
>TRBJ2-7|TRBV7-8|NA|16|NA
TGTGCCAGCAGCTTAGCCCAAGCGGCGGGTCGTGACGAGCAGTACTTC
CASSLAQAAGRDEQYF
>TRBJ1-5|TRBV27|TRBD1|16|NA
TGTGCCAGCAGCCTCGGGACAGACCTTTCCAATCAGCCCCAGCATTTT
CASSLGTDLSNQPQHF
>TRBJ2-2|TRBV5-1|TRBD1|15|NA
TGCGCCAGCAGCTTGGGCGAGACAGGGTACGGGGAGCTGTTTTTT
CASSLGETGYGELFF
>TRBJ1-1|TRBV5-1|TRBD1|15|once
TGCGCCAGCAGGGACGGACAGGGGGCAAGGACTGAAGCTTTCTTT
CASRDGQGARTEAFF
>TRBJ2-7|TRBV5-1|TRBD1|14|NA
TGCGCCAGCAGACATGGGACAGGTAGGAATGAGCAGTACTTC
CASRHGTGRNEQYF
>TRBJ2-7|TRBV19|NA|14|once
TGTGCCAGTAGTATTTTTGGCAGCTCCTACGAGCAGTACTTC
CASSIFGSSYEQYF
>TRBJ1-5|TRBV6-6|TRBD1|14|NA
TGTGCCAGCAGAATGGACAGGGCCAATCAGCCCCAGCATTTT
CASRMDRANQPQHF
>TRBJ2-1|TRBV18|TRBD1|15|NA
TGTGCCAGCTCACGACCGGGACAGGGGTTTAATGAGCAGTTCTTC
CASSRPGQGFNEQFF
>TRBJ2-1|TRBV27|TRBD2|15|NA
TGTGCCAGCAGCCGAACTAGCGGGGTTTACAATGAGCAGTTCTTC
CASSRTSGVYNEQFF
>TRBJ2-7|TRBV28|NA|13|few
TGTGCCAGCAGTCGCGGGCTCTCCCGCGAGCAGTACTTC
CASSRGLSREQYF
>TRBJ1-1|TRBV19|NA|14|NA
TGTGCCAGTAGTAGTTTCAGGGGCGGCACTGAAGCTTTCTTT
CASSSFRGGTEAFF
>TRBJ1-1|TRBV6-6|NA|12|once
TGTGCCAGCAGTTACTCTGGAGGGGTAGCTTTCTTT
CASSYSGGVAFF
>TRBJ2-1|TRBV4-1|TRBD2|16|NA
TGCGCCAGCAGCCAACCAACTAGCGGGAGGTACAATGAGCAGTTCTTC
CASSQPTSGRYNEQFF
>TRBJ2-7|TRBV7-9|TRBD2|15|NA
TGTGCCAGCAGCAAACTAGCGGGACCCAATCACGAGCAGTACTTC
CASSKLAGPNHEQYF
>TRBJ1-2|TRBV5-6|NA|16|NA
TGTGCCAGCAGCTTGGGAGTGGGCCGGGGGAGCTATGGCTACACCTTC
CASSLGVGRGSYGYTF
>TRBJ1-5|TRBV19|NA|15|NA
TGTGCCAGTAGCTGGAGTGACAGCCCAGGTCAGCCCCAGCATTTT
CASSWSDSPGQPQHF
>TRBJ1-1|TRBV27|NA|13|NA
TGTGCCAGCAGTTGGTGGCAATACACTGAAGCTTTCTTT
CASSWWQYTEAFF
>TRBJ2-5|TRBV27|TRBD1|13|NA
TGTGCCAGCAGTTTAAGGGGGCGTGAGACCCAGTACTTC
CASSLRGRETQYF
>TRBJ2-5|TRBV30|NA|13|NA
TGTGCCTGGAATCGGGATAGATGGGAGACCCAGTACTTC
CAWNRDRWETQYF
>TRBJ1-2|TRBV5-1|NA|13|once
TGCGCCAGCAGCCCCGACAGCCCCTATGGCTACACCTTC
CASSPDSPYGYTF
>TRBJ2-6|TRBV11-2|NA|12|NA
TGTGCCAGCAGCTTAACCCGGTCCGTCCTGACTTTC
CASSLTRSVLTF
>TRBJ2-5|TRBV10-3|TRBD1|13|NA
TGTGCCATCAGTGGGGGACAGCAAGAGACCCAGTACTTC
CAISGGQQETQYF
>TRBJ2-3|TRBV12-5|NA|12|NA
TGTGCTAGTGGTGGCTGGACGGGAACGCAGTATTTT
CASGGWTGTQYF
>TRBJ1-2|TRBV21-1|NA|12|NA
TGTGCCAGCAGCAAGACGGGGGGTGGCTACACCTTC
CASSKTGGGYTF